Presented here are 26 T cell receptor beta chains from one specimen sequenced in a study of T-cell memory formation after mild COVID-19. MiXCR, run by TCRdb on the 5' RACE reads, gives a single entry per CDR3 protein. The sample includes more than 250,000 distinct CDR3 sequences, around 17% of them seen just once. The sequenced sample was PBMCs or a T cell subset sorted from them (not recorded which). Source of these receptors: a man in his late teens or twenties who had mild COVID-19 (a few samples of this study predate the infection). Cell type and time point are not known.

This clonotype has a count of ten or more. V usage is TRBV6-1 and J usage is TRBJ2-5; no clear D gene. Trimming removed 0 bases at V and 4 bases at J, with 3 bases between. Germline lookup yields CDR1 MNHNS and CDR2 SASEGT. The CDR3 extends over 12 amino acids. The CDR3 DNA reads TGTGCCAGCAGTGAAGCTTTAGAGACCCAGTACTTC. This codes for CASSEALETQYF.

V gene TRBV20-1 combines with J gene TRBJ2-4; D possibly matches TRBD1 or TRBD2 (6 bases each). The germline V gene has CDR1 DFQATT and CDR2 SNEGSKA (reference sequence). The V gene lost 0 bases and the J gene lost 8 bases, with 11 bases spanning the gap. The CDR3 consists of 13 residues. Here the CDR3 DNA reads TGCAGTGCTAGAGAAAGGGGGAGGTACATTCAGTACTTC. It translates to CSARERGRYIQYF.

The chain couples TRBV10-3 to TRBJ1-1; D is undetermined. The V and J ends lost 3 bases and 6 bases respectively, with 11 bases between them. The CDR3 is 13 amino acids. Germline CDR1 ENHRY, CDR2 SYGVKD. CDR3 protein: CAISDRPEAEAFF. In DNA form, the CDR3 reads TGTGCCATCAGTGATCGCCCAGAGGCTGAAGCTTTCTTT.

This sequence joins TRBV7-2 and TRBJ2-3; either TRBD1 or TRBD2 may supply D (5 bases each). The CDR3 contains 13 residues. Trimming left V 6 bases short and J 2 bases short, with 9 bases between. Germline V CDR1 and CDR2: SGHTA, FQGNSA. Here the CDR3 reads CASSRDLTDTQYF. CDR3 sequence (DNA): TGTGCCAGCAGTCGGGACCTCACAGATACGCAGTATTTT. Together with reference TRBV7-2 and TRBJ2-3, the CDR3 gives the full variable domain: GAGVSQSPSNKVTEKGKDVELRCDPISGHTALYWYRQSLGQGLEFLIYFQGNSAPDKSGLPSDRFSAERTGGSVSTLTIQRTQQEDSAVYLCASSRDLTDTQYFGPGTRLTVL.

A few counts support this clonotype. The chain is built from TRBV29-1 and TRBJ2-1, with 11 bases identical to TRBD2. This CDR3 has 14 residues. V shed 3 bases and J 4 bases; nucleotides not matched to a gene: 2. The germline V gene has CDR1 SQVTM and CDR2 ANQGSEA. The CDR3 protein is CSVDPSGGYNEQFF. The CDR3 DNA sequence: TGCAGCGTTGACCCTAGCGGGGGGTACAATGAGCAGTTCTTC.

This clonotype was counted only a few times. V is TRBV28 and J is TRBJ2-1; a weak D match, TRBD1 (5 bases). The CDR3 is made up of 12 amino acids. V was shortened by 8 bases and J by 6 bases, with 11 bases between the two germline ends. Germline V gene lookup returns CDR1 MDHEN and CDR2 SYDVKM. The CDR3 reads CASAGHPNEQFF. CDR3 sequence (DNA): TGTGCCAGCGCCGGACATCCCAATGAGCAGTTCTTC.

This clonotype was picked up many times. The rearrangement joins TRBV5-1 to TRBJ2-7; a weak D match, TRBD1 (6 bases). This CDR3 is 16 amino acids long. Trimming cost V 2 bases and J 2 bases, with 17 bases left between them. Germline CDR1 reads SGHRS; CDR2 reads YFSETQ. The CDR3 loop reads CASSFPLQGSAYEQYF. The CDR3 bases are TGCGCCAGCAGCTTCCCTTTGCAGGGGAGCGCCTACGAGCAGTACTTC.

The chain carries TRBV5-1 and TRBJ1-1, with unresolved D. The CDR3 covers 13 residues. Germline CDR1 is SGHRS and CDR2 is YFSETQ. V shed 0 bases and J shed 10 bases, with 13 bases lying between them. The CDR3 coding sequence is TGCGCCAGCAGCTTGGAAGGTATCTGGGGAGCTTTCTTT. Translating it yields CASSLEGIWGAFF.

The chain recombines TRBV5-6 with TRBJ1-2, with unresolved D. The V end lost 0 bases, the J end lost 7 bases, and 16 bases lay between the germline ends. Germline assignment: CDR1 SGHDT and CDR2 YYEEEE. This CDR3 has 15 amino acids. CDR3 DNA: TGTGCCAGCAGCTTGGGACGGTTACTCGGGTCTGGCTACACCTTC. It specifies CASSLGRLLGSGYTF.

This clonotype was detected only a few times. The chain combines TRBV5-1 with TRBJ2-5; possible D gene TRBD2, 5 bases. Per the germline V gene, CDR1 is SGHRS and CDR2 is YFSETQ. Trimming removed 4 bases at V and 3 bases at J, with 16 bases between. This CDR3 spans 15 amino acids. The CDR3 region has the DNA TGCGCCAGCAGCCGGGGTCGAGGCCCGGAAGAGACCCAGTACTTC. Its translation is CASSRGRGPEETQYF. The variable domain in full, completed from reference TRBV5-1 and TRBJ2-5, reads KAGVTQTPRYLIKTRGQQVTLSCSPISGHRSVSWYQQTPGQGLQFLFEYFSETQRNKGNFPGRFSGRQFSNSRSEMNVSTLELGDSALYLCASSRGRGPEETQYFGPGTRLLVL.

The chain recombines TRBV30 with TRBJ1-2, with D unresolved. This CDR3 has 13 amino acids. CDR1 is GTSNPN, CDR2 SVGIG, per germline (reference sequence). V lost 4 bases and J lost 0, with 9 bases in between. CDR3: CAWTGFTNYGYTF. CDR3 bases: TGTGCCTGGACGGGATTTACTAACTATGGCTACACCTTC.

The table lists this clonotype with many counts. The CDR3, as DNA: TGCGCCAGCAGCTTGACTAGCGGGGGGCAAGAGACCCAGTACTTC. This gives the protein CASSLTSGGQETQYF. This rearrangement joins TRBV5-1 to TRBJ2-5; 12 bases fit TRBD2. The CDR3 has 15 residues. Germline V gene lookup returns CDR1 SGHRS and CDR2 YFSETQ. Trimming at V came to 1 base and at J to 2 bases, leaving 0 bases not matched to a gene.

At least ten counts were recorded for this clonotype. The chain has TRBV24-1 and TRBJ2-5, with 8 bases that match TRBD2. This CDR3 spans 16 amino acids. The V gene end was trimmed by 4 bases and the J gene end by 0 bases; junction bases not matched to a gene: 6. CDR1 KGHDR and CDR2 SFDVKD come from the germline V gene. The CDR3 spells CATSEGLLADQETQYF. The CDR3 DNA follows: TGTGCCACCAGTGAGGGGTTACTAGCGGACCAAGAGACCCAGTACTTC.

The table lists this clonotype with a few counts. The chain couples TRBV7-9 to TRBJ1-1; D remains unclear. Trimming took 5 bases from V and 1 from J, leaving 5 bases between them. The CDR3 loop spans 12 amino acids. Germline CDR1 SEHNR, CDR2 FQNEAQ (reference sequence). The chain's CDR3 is CASSGENTEAFF. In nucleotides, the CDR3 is TGTGCCAGCAGCGGGGAGAACACTGAAGCTTTCTTT. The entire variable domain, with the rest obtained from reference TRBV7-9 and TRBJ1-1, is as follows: DTGVSQNPRHKITKRGQNVTFRCDPISEHNRLYWYRQTLGQGPEFLTYFQNEAQLEKSRLLSDRFSAERPKGSFSTLEIQRTEQGDSAMYLCASSGENTEAFFGQGTRLTVV.

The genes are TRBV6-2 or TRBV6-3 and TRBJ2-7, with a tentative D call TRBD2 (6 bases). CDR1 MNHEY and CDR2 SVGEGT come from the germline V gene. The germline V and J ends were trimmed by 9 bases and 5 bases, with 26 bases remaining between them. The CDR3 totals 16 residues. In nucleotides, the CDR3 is TGTGCCAGTCTCCCCGGGGGACGATCGAGAGGTCACGAGCAGTACTTC. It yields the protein CASLPGGRSRGHEQYF.

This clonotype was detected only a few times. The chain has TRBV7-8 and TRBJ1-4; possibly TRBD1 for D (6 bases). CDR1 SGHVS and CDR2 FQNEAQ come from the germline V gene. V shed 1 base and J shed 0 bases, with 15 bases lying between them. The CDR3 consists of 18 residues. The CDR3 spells CASSLDPRQDPTNEKLFF. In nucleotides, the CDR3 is TGTGCCAGCAGCTTAGATCCGAGACAGGACCCAACTAATGAAAAACTGTTTTTT.

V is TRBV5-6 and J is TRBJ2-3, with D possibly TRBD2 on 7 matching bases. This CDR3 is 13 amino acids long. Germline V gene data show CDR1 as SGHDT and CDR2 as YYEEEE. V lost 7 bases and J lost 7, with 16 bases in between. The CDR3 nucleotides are TGTGCCAGCTCGAGGGGGGGCTCCTATACGCAGTATTTT. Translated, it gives CASSRGGSYTQYF.

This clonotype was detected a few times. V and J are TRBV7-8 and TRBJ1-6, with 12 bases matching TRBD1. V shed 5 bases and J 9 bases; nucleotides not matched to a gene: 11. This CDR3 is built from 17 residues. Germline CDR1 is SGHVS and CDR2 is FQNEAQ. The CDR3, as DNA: TGTGCCAGCAGCCTCTTCGGGACAGGGGGCGCAGGTTCACCCCTCCACTTT. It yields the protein CASSLFGTGGAGSPLHF.

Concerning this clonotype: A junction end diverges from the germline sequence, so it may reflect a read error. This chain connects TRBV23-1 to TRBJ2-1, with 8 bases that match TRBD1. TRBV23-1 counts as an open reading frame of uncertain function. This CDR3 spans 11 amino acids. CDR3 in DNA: TGCGCCAGCAGTCTTCGACAGGGGAACCTCTTC. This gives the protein CASSLRQGNLF.

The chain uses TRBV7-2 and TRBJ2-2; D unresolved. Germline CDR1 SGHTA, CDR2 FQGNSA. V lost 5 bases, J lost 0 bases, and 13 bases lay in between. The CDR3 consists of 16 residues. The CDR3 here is CASSRIAQPNTGELFF. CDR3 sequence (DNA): TGTGCCAGCAGCCGAATTGCCCAGCCGAACACCGGGGAGCTGTTTTTT. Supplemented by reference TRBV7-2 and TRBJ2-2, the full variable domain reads GAGVSQSPSNKVTEKGKDVELRCDPISGHTALYWYRQSLGQGLEFLIYFQGNSAPDKSGLPSDRFSAERTGGSVSTLTIQRTQQEDSAVYLCASSRIAQPNTGELFFGEGSRLTVL.

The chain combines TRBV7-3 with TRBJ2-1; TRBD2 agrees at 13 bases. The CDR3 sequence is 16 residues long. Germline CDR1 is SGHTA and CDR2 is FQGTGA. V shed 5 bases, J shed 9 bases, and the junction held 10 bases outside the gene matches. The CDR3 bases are TGTGCCAGCAGCGTGACTAGCGGGGGGTTTTTAAGTGAGCAGTTCTTC. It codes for CASSVTSGGFLSEQFF. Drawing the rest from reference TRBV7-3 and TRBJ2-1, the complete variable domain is GAGVSQTPSNKVTEKGKYVELRCDPISGHTALYWYRQSLGQGPEFLIYFQGTGAADDSGLPNDRFFAVRPEGSVSTLKIQRTERGDSAVYLCASSVTSGGFLSEQFFGPGTRLTVL.

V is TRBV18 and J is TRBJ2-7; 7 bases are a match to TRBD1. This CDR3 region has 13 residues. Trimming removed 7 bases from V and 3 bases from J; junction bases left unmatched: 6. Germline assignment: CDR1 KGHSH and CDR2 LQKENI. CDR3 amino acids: CASFEAGGYEQYF. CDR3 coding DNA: TGTGCCAGCTTCGAGGCAGGGGGCTACGAGCAGTACTTC.

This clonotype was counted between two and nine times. DNA for the CDR3: TGTGCCAGCCGACTCGAGACAGGGGTACACAATGAGCAGTTCTTC. Amino acids: CASRLETGVHNEQFF. This sequence joins TRBV5-4 and TRBJ2-1; 8 bases fit TRBD1. Germline assignment: CDR1 SGHNT and CDR2 YYREEE (reference sequence). CDR3 size: 15 residues. The junction had 11 bases not matched to a gene; V was cut back by 7 bases and J by 5 bases.

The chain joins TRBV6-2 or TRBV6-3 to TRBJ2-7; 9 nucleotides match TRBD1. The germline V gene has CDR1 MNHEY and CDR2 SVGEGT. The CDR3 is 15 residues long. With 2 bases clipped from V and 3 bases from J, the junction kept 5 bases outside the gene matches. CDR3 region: CASSYPGTGFYEQYV. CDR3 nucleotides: TGTGCCAGCAGTTACCCCGGGACAGGGTTCTACGAGCAGTACGTC.

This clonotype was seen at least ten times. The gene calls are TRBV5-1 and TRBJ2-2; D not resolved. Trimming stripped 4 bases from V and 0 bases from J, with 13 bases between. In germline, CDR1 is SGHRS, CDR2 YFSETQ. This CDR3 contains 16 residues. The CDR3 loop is CASSRDTPSNTGELFF. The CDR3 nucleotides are TGCGCCAGCAGCCGTGACACCCCCTCGAACACCGGGGAGCTGTTTTTT.

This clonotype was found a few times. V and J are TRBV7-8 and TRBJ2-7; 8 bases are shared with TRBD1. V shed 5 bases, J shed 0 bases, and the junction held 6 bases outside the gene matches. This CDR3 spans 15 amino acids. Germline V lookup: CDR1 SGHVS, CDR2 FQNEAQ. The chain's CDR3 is CASSAWTGSSYEQYF. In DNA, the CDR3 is TGTGCCAGCAGCGCCTGGACAGGGAGCTCCTACGAGCAGTACTTC.